This T cell receptor beta chain emerged from a study of identical twins. CDR3 length: 13 amino acids. Trimming cost V 5 bases and J 6 bases, with 17 bases left between them. CDR1 is DFQATT, CDR2 SNEGSKA, per germline (reference sequence). Many counts were recorded for this clonotype. MiXCR, applied by TCRdb to the 5' RACE reads, yields one record per CDR3 protein. The sample comprises 500,000 to 600,000 distinct CDR3 sequences, 20% to 25% of which are singletons, and around 0.9% rests with the top ten. Healthy Caucasians were all of the donors. The sample was also reused in another study, on T cells expressing NK-cell markers. That paper notes: Expanded NKG2C+ T cell clones had unclear HCMV specificity.

Specimen: CD4+ T cells sorted from blood. The origin of this receptor is a woman under 30 in good health. V is TRBV20-1 and J is TRBJ2-7, with a possible D match to TRBD1 (6 bases). The CDR3 region is CSAHTGQGREQYF. The CDR3 DNA reads as TGCAGTGCTCACACCGGGCAGGGGCGCGAGCAGTACTTC.